The rows below give T cell receptor beta chains drawn from one sample of a study of T-cell reconstitution after alpha-beta-depleted transplantation in children. TCRdb reanalysed the PCR reads using MiXCR and keeps one entry per CDR3 protein. The sample shows just over 950,000 distinct CDR3 sequences, about 26% of them seen only once. This specimen was PBMCs, mostly from graft donor cells, taken 360 days after TCRalphabeta/CD19-depleted stem cell transplant. These receptors were collected from a boy less than two years old who had a stem cell transplant for SCID, so the T cells may come from the graft donor. CDR3s include the opening cysteine and the closing phenylalanine or tryptophan. The order of the fields is J gene, V gene, clone size, D gene, CDR3 protein, CDR3 DNA. D genes are given only for firm matches. A clone size is listed for some rows: how often the clone was seen (once, few, many), or a class if it is expanded.

>TRBJ2-6|TRBV2|NA|NA
CASSRDLAPSGANVLTF
TGTGCCAGCAGTCGGGACCTAGCTCCCTCTGGGGCCAACGTCCTGACTTTC
>TRBJ2-6|TRBV15|few|TRBD2
CATSRVTSGGSGANVLTF
TGTGCCACCAGCAGAGTGACTAGCGGGGGATCTGGGGCCAACGTCCTGACTTTC
>TRBJ2-7|TRBV19|few|NA
CARLTWSSYEQYF
TGTGCCAGGCTTACTTGGAGCTCCTACGAGCAGTACTTC
>TRBJ2-2|TRBV29-1|NA|NA
CSVGDRTNTGELFF
TGCAGCGTTGGCGACAGGACGAACACCGGGGAGCTGTTTTTT
>TRBJ2-3|TRBV12-3/TRBV12-4|NA|NA
CASSLKQRPDTQYF
TGTGCCAGCAGTTTAAAACAGCGCCCAGATACGCAGTATTTT
>TRBJ2-6|TRBV15|few|NA
CATSREEQVRGSGANVLTF
TGTGCCACCAGCAGAGAAGAGCAGGTTCGAGGATCTGGGGCCAACGTCCTGACTTTC
>TRBJ1-1|TRBV29-1|NA|NA
CSGVGQAGSTEAFF
TGCAGCGGGGTTGGACAAGCGGGGTCCACTGAAGCTTTCTTT
>TRBJ1-5|TRBV29-1|NA|NA
CSVVFSNQPQHF
TGCAGCGTTGTCTTCAGCAATCAGCCCCAGCATTTT
>TRBJ2-7|TRBV12-3/TRBV12-4|few|NA
CASSSPVRGSYEQYF
TGTGCCAGCAGCTCCCCCGTACGGGGTTCCTACGAGCAGTACTTC
>TRBJ1-1|TRBV5-8|NA|NA
CASSPWGVPEAFF
TGTGCCAGCAGCCCGTGGGGGGTCCCTGAAGCTTTCTTT
>TRBJ1-5|TRBV5-1|NA|NA
CASSLVGGQQPQHF
TGCGCCAGCAGCTTGGTCGGAGGTCAACAGCCCCAGCATTTT